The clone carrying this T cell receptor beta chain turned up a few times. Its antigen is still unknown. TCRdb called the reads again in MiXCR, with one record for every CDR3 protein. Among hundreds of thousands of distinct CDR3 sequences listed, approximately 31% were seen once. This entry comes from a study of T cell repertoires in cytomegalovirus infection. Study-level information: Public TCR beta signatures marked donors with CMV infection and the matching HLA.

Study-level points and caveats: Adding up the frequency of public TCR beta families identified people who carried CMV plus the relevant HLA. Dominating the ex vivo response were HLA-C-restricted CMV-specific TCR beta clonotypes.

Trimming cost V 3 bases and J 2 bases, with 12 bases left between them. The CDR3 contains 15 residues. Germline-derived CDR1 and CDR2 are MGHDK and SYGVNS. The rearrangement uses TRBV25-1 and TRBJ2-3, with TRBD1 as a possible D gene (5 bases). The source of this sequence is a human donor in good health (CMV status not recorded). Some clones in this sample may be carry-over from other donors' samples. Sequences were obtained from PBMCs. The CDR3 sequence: CASSEVGPDTDTQYF. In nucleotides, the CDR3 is TGTGCCAGCAGTGAGGTGGGGCCGGACACAGATACGCAGTATTTT.